Below are 17 T cell receptor beta chains sequenced from a single sample in a study of cytomegalovirus exposure and HLA in healthy donors (dated by TCRdb to about 2017). Preparation of the library involved the immunoSEQ multiplex PCR assay. For the multiplex PCR, a mixture combining 60 forward primers for TCR Vbeta segments and 13 reverse primers for TCR Jbeta segments was used. The table was pulled from immuneACCESS by TCRdb, which kept in-frame rearrangements only. Such tables lose some clones; where checked, under half of the loss comes from unresolved V genes, and the rest has no known cause. The table held for this sample gives 130,000 to 150,000 clones. The ten largest account for 0.96% of the sample. The sample consisted of PBMCs. The receptors originated from a male donor in good health and CMV-seronegative.

The chain joins TRBV25-1 to TRBJ1-2; maybe TRBD1 (5 bases). Looked up from germline, CDR1 is MGHDK and CDR2 is SYGVNS. The CDR3 totals 16 residues. Trimming took off 3 bases at V and 5 bases at J, with 19 bases between the two ends. The chain's CDR3 is CASSDARGLGLYGYTF. As DNA, the CDR3 is TGTGCCAGCAGTGATGCTAGGGGCCTAGGGCTGTATGGCTACACCTTC.

The CDR3 bases are TGTGCCAGCAGGGCTCCGGGACAGGGAGGATCACCCCTCCACTTT. It codes for CASRAPGQGGSPLHF. V and J are TRBV6-1 and TRBJ1-6; 9 nucleotides agree with TRBD1. The CDR3 extends over 15 amino acids. Per the germline V gene, CDR1 is MNHNS and CDR2 is SASEGT. The trim removed 6 bases at V and 10 bases at J, leaving 10 bases unmatched.

The rearrangement joins TRBV7-9 to TRBJ1-1, with D perhaps TRBD1 (5 bases). V was pared by 5 bases and J by 7 bases, with 14 bases between. Germline V gene data show CDR1 as SEHNR and CDR2 as FQNEAQ (reference sequence). This CDR3 has 13 amino acids. The CDR3 DNA is TGTGCCAGCAGCCTGAAGACAGACAATGAAGCTTTCTTT. This gives the protein CASSLKTDNEAFF.

This chain joins TRBV6-5 and TRBJ2-7; D call uncertain. V shed 0 bases and J shed 0 bases, with 6 bases lying between them. The CDR3 has 14 amino acids. Germline V gene sequence: CDR1 MNHEY, CDR2 SVGAGI. The CDR3 DNA is TGTGCCAGCAGTTACTCGGCCAGCTCCTACGAGCAGTACTTC. Translating it yields CASSYSASSYEQYF.

Regarding this clone: Relative to the germline gene, one junction end is altered; a read error may explain this. The CDR3 region is CASSLELLAERFF. CDR3 coding DNA: TGTGCCAGCAGCTTGGAACTGCTAGCGGAGCGGTTCTTC. This chain joins TRBV5-4 and TRBJ2-1; 7 nucleotides match TRBD2. There are 13 residues in the CDR3. Germline V gene sequence: CDR1 SGHNT, CDR2 YYREEE (reference sequence).

The chain carries TRBV4-3 and TRBJ1-2; D unclear. Germline-derived CDR1 and CDR2 are LGHNA and YSLEER. This CDR3 region has 14 residues. Trimming shortened V by 1 base and J by 3 bases, and 9 bases separated the two germline ends. CDR3 nucleotides: TGCGCCAGCAGCCAAGTGCGGAGGGACTATGGCTACACCTTC. Its protein is CASSQVRRDYGYTF.

The chain links TRBV7-2 to TRBJ1-3, with 8 bases that match TRBD1. Germline V gene sequence: CDR1 SGHTA, CDR2 FQGNSA. There are 18 residues in the CDR3. V was pared by 4 bases and J by 3 bases, with 14 bases of the junction left unmatched. CDR3 bases: TGTGCCAGCAGCTCAAAAAGGGGTCAGGGGGCGGGTGGAAACACCATATATTTT. This gives the protein CASSSKRGQGAGGNTIYF. The full variable domain, in which reference TRBV7-2 and TRBJ1-3 provide the parts outside the CDR3, is GAGVSQSPSNKVTEKGKDVELRCDPISGHTALYWYRQSLGQGLEFLIYFQGNSAPDKSGLPSDRFSAERTGGSVSTLTIQRTQQEDSAVYLCASSSKRGQGAGGNTIYFGEGSWLTVV.

The J gene is TRBJ1-2, the V gene TRBV7-9; perhaps TRBD1 as D (5 bases). This CDR3 has 13 residues. Trimming took off 2 bases at V and 4 bases at J, with 8 bases between the two ends. Germline-derived CDR1 and CDR2 are SEHNR and FQNEAQ (reference sequence). CDR3 sequence (DNA): TGTGCCAGCAGCTTACTCGGGGGCTATGGCTACACCTTC. This codes for CASSLLGGYGYTF. Supplemented by reference TRBV7-9 and TRBJ1-2, the full variable domain reads DTGVSQNPRHKITKRGQNVTFRCDPISEHNRLYWYRQTLGQGPEFLTYFQNEAQLEKSRLLSDRFSAERPKGSFSTLEIQRTEQGDSAMYLCASSLLGGYGYTFGSGTRLTVV.

Written as DNA, the CDR3 is TGCGCCAGCAGCCAAGATAGGCGAGGGCAGTTCTTC. Its protein product is CASSQDRRGQFF. The chain combines TRBV4-3 with TRBJ2-1; D remains unclear. The CDR3 consists of 12 residues. The germline V gene has CDR1 LGHNA and CDR2 YSLEER. The V and J ends lost 0 bases and 12 bases respectively, with 9 bases between them.

V and J are TRBV7-6 and TRBJ2-1, with TRBD1 matching 9 bases. Germline CDR1 is SGHVS and CDR2 is FNYEAQ. The junction had 1 base not matched to a gene; V was cut back by 1 base and J by 3 bases. This CDR3 has 15 amino acids. CDR3 DNA sequence: TGTGCCAGCAGCTTAGGGACAGGGGACTACAATGAGCAGTTCTTC. It encodes CASSLGTGDYNEQFF.

This chain uses TRBV7-2 with TRBJ1-2; 9 bases agree with TRBD1. Trimming cost V 5 bases and J 2 bases; bases outside gene matches: 9. Germline V gives CDR1 SGHTA, CDR2 FQGNSA. This CDR3 spans 16 amino acids. The CDR3 DNA follows: TGTGCCAGCAGCCCACAGGGGGCCCTATTAAACTATGGCTACACCTTC. The encoded protein is CASSPQGALLNYGYTF.

V usage is TRBV6-5 and J usage is TRBJ2-2; D gene unclear. The CDR3 is 15 residues long. CDR1 is MNHEY, CDR2 SVGAGI, per germline. Trimming removed 0 bases at V and 7 bases at J, with 12 bases between. The CDR3 nucleotides read TGTGCCAGCAGTTACTCTGCTGGCTCCCTCGGGGAGCTGTTTTTT. Translating it yields CASSYSAGSLGELFF.

The chain employs TRBV5-4 and TRBJ2-2; D perhaps matches TRBD1 (6 bases). Trimming took off 3 bases at V and 5 bases at J, with 17 bases between the two ends. From germline, CDR1 is SGHNT and CDR2 YYREEE (reference sequence). The CDR3 sequence is 16 residues long. CDR3 bases: TGTGCCAGCAGCTCAAGGAGCGGACAGAAGACCGGGGAGCTGTTTTTT. Protein: CASSSRSGQKTGELFF.

V and J are TRBV6-6 and TRBJ1-2, with 8 positions matching TRBD1. Looked up from germline, CDR1 is MNHNY and CDR2 is SVGAGI (reference sequence). Unmatched junction bases numbered 7, after V lost 9 bases and J lost 4 bases. The CDR3 consists of 13 residues. For the CDR3, the DNA is TGTGCCAGTGTTGGAGGACAGGGCTATGGCTACACCTTC. Translated, it gives CASVGGQGYGYTF.

The chain is built from TRBV27 and TRBJ1-6, with 7 bases that match TRBD1. CDR3 length: 15 amino acids. Germline V gene lookup returns CDR1 MNHEY and CDR2 SMNVEV (reference sequence). J gave up 7 bases and V 6 bases, and 9 bases lay outside the gene matches. In nucleotides, the CDR3 is TGTGCCAGCAGCCCGACTCAAGGGGGCAATTCACCCCTCCACTTT. Translating it yields CASSPTQGGNSPLHF.

The chain carries TRBV7-9 and TRBJ1-1; 8 nucleotides align to TRBD1. Per the germline V gene, CDR1 is SEHNR and CDR2 is FQNEAQ (reference sequence). This CDR3 is built from 14 residues. V lost 2 bases to trimming and J lost 10 bases; unmatched junction nucleotides: 9. The CDR3 region has the DNA TGTGCCAGCAGCTTATGGGGACAGGATTCAAGAGCTTTCTTT. This codes for CASSLWGQDSRAFF.

The V gene is TRBV7-2, the J gene TRBJ2-5, with D unresolved. The V end lost 3 bases, the J end lost 5 bases, and 10 bases lay between the germline ends. The CDR3 covers 13 residues. From germline, CDR1 is SGHTA and CDR2 FQGNSA. This CDR3 reads CASSFSEPETQYF. CDR3 in DNA: TGTGCCAGCAGCTTTTCCGAGCCGGAGACCCAGTACTTC.